This is a list of T cell receptor beta chains from one sample in a study of blood T cell repertoires in COVID-19. Clones were read by immunoSEQ multiplex PCR, and TCRdb kept only the in-frame ones, dropping some. The sample consists of roughly 340,000 clones, under 95% of them appearing once. Sequencing was performed on peripheral blood. The receptors were sampled from a young woman who had recovered from COVID-19. Both conserved end residues are part of each CDR3. The D gene is left open where the match is weak. Size is omitted from some rows. Given values are once, few, many or a class for expanded clones.

TRBV18,.,TRBD1,TRBJ2-2,TGTGCCAGCTCACTCCCGACAGGGCGTGACACCGGGGAGCTGTTTTTT,CASSLPTGRDTGELFF
TRBV24-1,.,TRBD1,TRBJ2-5,TGTGCCACCAGTGAAAGGGCAGGGGGAGTCGAAGAGACCCAGTACTTC,CATSERAGGVEETQYF
TRBV9,.,TRBD1,TRBJ1-2,TGTGCCAGCAGCGTGGAAACAGGGGGAGTCTATGGCTACACCTTC,CASSVETGGVYGYTF
TRBV9,once,.,TRBJ1-2,TGTGCCAGCAGCCCGACGGTGGGCTCTAACTATGGCTACACCTTC,CASSPTVGSNYGYTF
TRBV5-1,.,.,TRBJ1-6,TGCGCCAGCAGCCTTGACACGATCCCTTCACCCCTCCACTTT,CASSLDTIPSPLHF
TRBV15,.,.,TRBJ2-3,TGTGCCACCAGCAGAGATCCTACAGATACGCAGTATTTT,CATSRDPTDTQYF
TRBV19,.,.,TRBJ2-2,TGTGCCAGTAGTATTCTAGGTGCTTCCGGGGAGCTGTTTTTT,CASSILGASGELFF
TRBV5-6,.,TRBD2,TRBJ2-5,TGTGCCAGCAGCTCCTTACTAGCGGGAGTTCGGGAGACCCAGTACTTC,CASSSLLAGVRETQYF
TRBV10-2,.,TRBD2,TRBJ2-1,TGCGCCAGCGGGACTAGCGGGAGTGACCATGAGCAGTTCTTC,CASGTSGSDHEQFF
TRBV4-1,.,.,TRBJ1-2,TGCGCCAGCAGCCAAGATCCGGGGAACTATGGCTACACCTTC,CASSQDPGNYGYTF
TRBV7-9,.,.,TRBJ1-4,TGTGCCAGCAGCTTAGCTGGGCGTAATGAAAAACTGTTTTTT,CASSLAGRNEKLFF
TRBV9,.,.,TRBJ2-1,TGTGCCAGCAGCGCCGAGGGGGTTCAGAGCTCCTACAATGAGCAGTTCTTC,CASSAEGVQSSYNEQFF
TRBV14,.,.,TRBJ2-3,TGTGCCAGCAGCCAAGACCGTAGCTCGGATACGCAGTATTTT,CASSQDRSSDTQYF
TRBV12-3/TRBV12-4,.,.,TRBJ1-2,TGTGCCAGCAGTCAACAGGGATTTGGCTACACCTTC,CASSQQGFGYTF
TRBV12-3/TRBV12-4,once,.,TRBJ1-1,TGTGCCAGCACTCACGAGGGATCCACTGAAGCTTTCTTT,CASTHEGSTEAFF
TRBV7-2,.,TRBD2,TRBJ2-3,TGTGCCAGCAGCCCCCGGACTAGCGGGAGTCATACAGATACGCAGTATTTT,CASSPRTSGSHTDTQYF
TRBV2,.,TRBD2,TRBJ2-1,TGTGCCACCGAACCAGGGACTAGCGGGAGGGATTTAGGCAATGAGCAGTTCTTC,CATEPGTSGRDLGNEQFF
TRBV19,.,TRBD1,TRBJ2-6,TGTGCCAGTAGTATAAGGGGGCTCTCTGGGGCCAACGTCCTGACTTTC,CASSIRGLSGANVLTF
TRBV30,.,.,TRBJ2-1,TGTGCCTGGAGTGTACCGTGGAGGAACAATGAGCAGTTCTTC,CAWSVPWRNNEQFF
TRBV18,.,.,TRBJ2-1,TGTGCCAGCTCACCGTCGGGATACTCCTACAATGAGCAGTTCTTC,CASSPSGYSYNEQFF
TRBV21-1,.,.,TRBJ2-1,TGTGCCAGCACCGACCCCGGCCTAGCGGGCGGTACTATTAGCAATGAGCAGTTCTTC,CASTDPGLAGGTISNEQFF
TRBV6-5,.,.,TRBJ1-2,TGTGCCAGCAGTTACTCGGTCAGATTTAACTATGGCTACACCTTC,CASSYSVRFNYGYTF
TRBV7-2,few,TRBD1,TRBJ1-5,TGTGCCAGCAGCGCACAGGGGAGCAATCAGCCCCAGCATTTT,CASSAQGSNQPQHF
TRBV19,.,.,TRBJ1-2,TGTGCCAGTAGTATACCAGGAGGGTTCGTCTATGGCTACACCTTC,CASSIPGGFVYGYTF
TRBV19,.,.,TRBJ2-5,TGTGCCAGTAGTATTAGGCTAGCAGGGGAAGGGGAGACCCAGTACTTC,CASSIRLAGEGETQYF
TRBV27,.,TRBD2,TRBJ2-1,TGTGCCAGCAGTTTCGGACTAGCGAGCTACAATGAGCAGTTCTTC,CASSFGLASYNEQFF
TRBV7-2,.,.,TRBJ1-1,TGTGCCAGCAGCTTATGGGGCCAGAACACTGAAGCTTTCTTT,CASSLWGQNTEAFF
TRBV4-3,.,TRBD2,TRBJ2-1,TGCGCCAGCAGCCCAAGGGCGTCTAGCGGTGGCCACTCCTACAATGAGCAGTTCTTC,CASSPRASSGGHSYNEQFF
TRBV11-2,.,.,TRBJ2-2,TGTGCCAGCAGCTTACTTCCCGGGGAGCTGTTTTTT,CASSLLPGELFF
TRBV6-5,.,TRBD1,TRBJ1-1,TGTGCCAGCAAACCGACAGGGCCCAACACTGAAGCTTTCTTT,CASKPTGPNTEAFF
TRBV7-9,once,TRBD1,TRBJ2-5,TGTGCCAGCAGCTTAGTAGGTAAAGGGGGCGGCGAGACCCAGTACTTC,CASSLVGKGGGETQYF
TRBV6-2/TRBV6-3,once,TRBD1,TRBJ1-2,TGTGCCAGCAGTGACAGGGTAGCGTATGGCTACACCTTC,CASSDRVAYGYTF
TRBV24-1,.,.,TRBJ2-3,TGTGCCACCAGTGATTTGCCGGGGGGCACAGATACGCAGTATTTT,CATSDLPGGTDTQYF
TRBV3-1/TRBV3-2,.,.,TRBJ1-2,TGTGCCAGCAGCCAAGAGACCGGCAGGGCTGGCTACACCTTC,CASSQETGRAGYTF
TRBV4-1,few,TRBD1,TRBJ1-2,TGCGCCAGCAGCCAAGGAGGACAGGCAACTTCTAACTATGGCTACACCTTC,CASSQGGQATSNYGYTF
TRBV5-6,.,TRBD2,TRBJ2-3,TGTGCCAGCAGCCTTGGACCGGGAGGGTTCGAAGATACGCAGTATTTT,CASSLGPGGFEDTQYF
TRBV5-4,.,.,TRBJ2-3,TGTGCCAGCAGCTTGGGGAGGTCCCTCACAGATACGCAGTATTTT,CASSLGRSLTDTQYF
TRBV5-4,.,TRBD2,TRBJ2-5,TGTGCCAGCAGCCCCAGGACTAGCGGGAGCGCCCGGCAGACCCAGTACTTC,CASSPRTSGSARQTQYF
TRBV9,.,TRBD1,TRBJ1-1,TGTGCCAGCAGCGAGCGACAGGGTGGGGACACTGAAGCTTTCTTT,CASSERQGGDTEAFF
TRBV19,once,TRBD1,TRBJ1-4,TGTGCCAGTAGTCACCAGGGGGCTTTAGGTGAAAAACTGTTTTTT,CASSHQGALGEKLFF
TRBV24-1,.,.,TRBJ2-1,TGTGCCACCAGTGATGGGCCCGATAGTCCATCCTACAATGAGCAGTTCTTC,CATSDGPDSPSYNEQFF
TRBV29-1,.,TRBD2,TRBJ2-1,TGCAGCGTTGAGTCCGGGACTAGCGGGAGCCACAATGAGCAGTTCTTC,CSVESGTSGSHNEQFF
TRBV19,.,.,TRBJ1-2,TGTGCCAGTAGACCCCTCCGACAGCCGTATGGCTACACCTTC,CASRPLRQPYGYTF
TRBV15,.,.,TRBJ2-6,TGTGCCACCAGCAGAATTGGGAGTAGCGGAAGCTCTGGGGCCAACGTCCTGACTTTC,CATSRIGSSGSSGANVLTF
TRBV6-2/TRBV6-3,.,.,TRBJ1-1,TGTGCCAGCAGTTACATACAATACACTGAAGCTTTCTTT,CASSYIQYTEAFF
TRBV29-1,.,TRBD2,TRBJ2-1,TGCAGCGCAGATAGCGGGAGGAGCTCCTACAATGAGCAGTTCTTC,CSADSGRSSYNEQFF